Below, 29 T cell receptor beta chains from the same sample are listed, as sequenced in a study of Ad26.COV2.S vaccination and SARS-CoV-2 variants. As to treatment: roughly 20 received Ad26.COV2.S at low or high dose, single or two shots; 5 received placebo; per-sample allocation not given. The samples were gathered on day 63 after the first injection of vaccine or placebo. Only in-frame clones appear in the TCRdb table, and some are missing; sequencing was by immunoSEQ multiplex PCR. The table includes approximately 280,000 clones, roughly 86% detected once. The sequencing used peripheral blood, collected in a trial of Ad26.COV2.S vaccine versus placebo. The receptor source for this set is a person aged 18-60 years who received the Ad26.COV2.S COVID-19 vaccine or a placebo.

The chain employs TRBV5-6 and TRBJ1-2; 7 bases line up with TRBD1. Trimming removed 3 bases from V and 6 bases from J; junction bases left unmatched: 11. CDR3 length equals 15 residues. Germline values: CDR1 SGHDT, CDR2 YYEEEE. The CDR3 sequence is CASSYGQVSLDGYTF. DNA of the CDR3: TGTGCCAGCAGCTATGGACAGGTCTCGCTGGATGGCTACACCTTC.

This rearrangement joins TRBV6-6 to TRBJ2-3; 10 nucleotides agree with TRBD2. V lost 4 bases to trimming and J lost 3 bases; unmatched junction nucleotides: 4. Per the germline V gene, CDR1 is MNHNY and CDR2 is SVGAGI (reference sequence). CDR3 length: 15 residues. CDR3 sequence (DNA): TGTGCCAGCAGTTTGCTAGCGGGAGCAACAGATACGCAGTATTTT. This translates into CASSLLAGATDTQYF.

This rearrangement joins TRBV7-9 to TRBJ1-5; D may be TRBD1 (5 bases). The CDR3 spans 15 residues. Germline CDR1 reads SEHNR; CDR2 reads FQNEAQ (reference sequence). V was trimmed by 5 bases and J by 3 bases, leaving 14 bases between them. For the CDR3, the DNA is TGTGCCAGCAGCCACTCAACGGGGCACAATCAGCCCCAGCATTTT. It yields the protein CASSHSTGHNQPQHF.

J is TRBJ2-7 and V is TRBV2; TRBD2 matches 8 bases. Germline CDR1 SNHLY, CDR2 FYNNEI. The CDR3 runs 15 residues. V lost 8 bases, J lost 2 bases, and 11 bases stayed unmatched. CDR3 loop: CASSQGLAGPYEQYF. The CDR3 DNA reads TGTGCCAGCTCTCAAGGCCTAGCGGGTCCCTACGAGCAGTACTTC.

This clone was seen a handful of times. The sample carries other DNA sequences with the same CDR3. The chain combines TRBV3-1 (or the pseudogene TRBV3-2) with TRBJ1-1; TRBD1 agrees at 8 bases. Germline V gives CDR1 LGHDT, CDR2 YNNKEL (reference sequence). V was pared by 4 bases and J by 5 bases, with 3 bases of the junction left unmatched. This CDR3 contains 13 residues. The DNA of the CDR3 is TGTGCCAGCAGCCCGACAGGGGTAACTGAAGCTTTCTTT. Translation gives CASSPTGVTEAFF.

This chain links TRBV9 with TRBJ1-1, with D possibly TRBD1 on 6 matching bases. Germline loops: CDR1 SGDLS, CDR2 YYNGEE. CDR3 length: 15 amino acids. The ends were cut back, 3 bases at V and 6 bases at J, with 18 bases in the middle. The CDR3 spells CASSEEGTPFAEAFF. CDR3 bases: TGTGCCAGCAGCGAAGAAGGGACACCATTTGCTGAAGCTTTCTTT.

The rearrangement uses TRBV30 and TRBJ1-2; a possible D gene is TRBD1 (5 bases). The CDR3 extends over 14 amino acids. Germline V gene lookup returns CDR1 GTSNPN and CDR2 SVGIG (reference sequence). Trimming stripped 2 bases from V and 5 bases from J, with 15 bases between. In DNA, the CDR3 is TGTGCCTGGAGTTGGACATCCGCGGGGTATGGCTACACCTTC. This gives the protein CAWSWTSAGYGYTF.

The genes are TRBV7-2 and TRBJ2-5; D is perhaps TRBD2 (6 bases). Per the germline V gene, CDR1 is SGHTA and CDR2 is FQGNSA. V lost 1 base to trimming and J lost 4 bases, with 10 bases between them. The CDR3 length is 14 residues. CDR3 coding DNA: TGTGCCAGCAGCTTAGGGACTATGGTAGAGACCCAGTACTTC. Translation: CASSLGTMVETQYF.

This clone was observed a single time. A read error may account for a junction end that differs from germline. The chain carries TRBV7-7 and TRBJ2-1; the D is unclear. CDR3 size: 15 residues. From germline, CDR1 is SSHAT and CDR2 FNYEAQ (reference sequence). This CDR3 is CASSYSLGPEDEQFF. The CDR3 coding sequence is TGTGCTAGCAGCTACTCTCTCGGACCGGAAGATGAGCAGTTCTTC.

This clone occurred once. The V and J genes are TRBV27 and TRBJ2-7, with unresolved D. This CDR3 region has 13 residues. From germline, CDR1 is MNHEY and CDR2 SMNVEV (reference sequence). Between the trimmed V and J ends, which lost 1 base and 0 bases, there was a span of 4 bases. The chain's CDR3 is CASSLFPSYEQYF. CDR3 bases: TGTGCCAGCAGTTTATTTCCCTCCTACGAGCAGTACTTC.

The chain recombines TRBV14 with TRBJ2-7; the D gene is possibly TRBD1 (6 bases). The CDR3 is made up of 15 amino acids. V lost 1 base and J lost 4, with 14 bases in between. Germline CDR1 reads SGHDN; CDR2 reads FVKESK. The CDR3: CASSQGQDRIYEQYF. The DNA for the CDR3 is TGTGCCAGCAGCCAAGGACAGGATCGAATTTACGAGCAGTACTTC.

The chain links TRBV27 to TRBJ1-4; a weak D match, TRBD1 (6 bases). This CDR3 spans 14 amino acids. V lost 2 bases and J 8 bases, leaving 12 bases between the germline ends. Germline lookup yields CDR1 MNHEY and CDR2 SMNVEV (reference sequence). The chain's CDR3 is CASSLAGAGEKLFF. For the CDR3, the DNA is TGTGCCAGCAGTTTAGCGGGGGCCGGCGAAAAACTGTTTTTT. The whole variable domain, filled in from reference TRBV27 and TRBJ1-4, reads EAQVTQNPRYLITVTGKKLTVTCSQNMNHEYMSWYRQDPGLGLRQIYYSMNVEVTDKGDVPEGYKVSRKEKRNFPLILESPSPNQTSLYFCASSLAGAGEKLFFGSGTQLSVL.

This rearrangement joins TRBV18 to TRBJ1-3; possible D gene TRBD1, 6 bases. The CDR3 runs to 15 residues. The germline V and J ends were trimmed by 3 bases and 4 bases, with 13 bases remaining between them. The V gene's germline CDR1 is KGHSH and CDR2 LQKENI. The CDR3 DNA reads TGTGCCAGCTCACCGTGGGCAGGGGACGGAAACACCATATATTTT. This sequence encodes CASSPWAGDGNTIYF.

This chain joins TRBV2 and TRBJ2-1; 7 bases are a match to TRBD1. The CDR3 consists of 18 residues. Per germline, CDR1 SNHLY and CDR2 FYNNEI. V lost 6 bases, J lost 3 bases, and 17 bases stayed unmatched. CDR3 region: CASRTLVTGTALYNEQFF. The DNA for the CDR3 is TGTGCCAGCAGGACGTTAGTAACCGGGACAGCTCTCTACAATGAGCAGTTCTTC.

This chain joins TRBV9 and TRBJ2-3; TRBD2 matches at 10 bases. With V trimmed by 2 bases and J by 2 bases, 11 bases remained unmatched. Germline lookup yields CDR1 SGDLS and CDR2 YYNGEE. The CDR3 spans 18 residues. CDR3 loop: CASSVLRGAGGITDTQYF. The CDR3 nucleotides are TGTGCCAGCAGCGTGCTAAGGGGAGCGGGAGGGATCACAGATACGCAGTATTTT.

The chain has TRBV5-1 and TRBJ1-4; 9 bases line up with TRBD1. There are 15 residues in the CDR3. Germline V gene data show CDR1 as SGHRS and CDR2 as YFSETQ. V lost 4 bases, J lost 7 bases, and 8 bases stayed unmatched. The chain's CDR3 is CASSPGQGLVEKLFF. CDR3 bases: TGCGCCAGCAGCCCGGGACAGGGTTTGGTTGAAAAACTGTTTTTT.

This chain joins TRBV4-1 and TRBJ2-4; 7 nucleotides align to TRBD2. The CDR3 sequence is 20 residues long. In germline, CDR1 is MGHRA, CDR2 YSYEKL. The V segment lost 0 bases and the J segment 0 bases; nucleotides outside the gene matches: 14. DNA for the CDR3: TGCGCCAGCAGCCAAGATGATTGGGTCCAAGCGGGGTTAGCCAAAAACATTCAGTACTTC. It is translated as CASSQDDWVQAGLAKNIQYF.

The V gene is TRBV28, the J gene TRBJ2-3; TRBD2 matches 10 bases. Losses at the gene ends were 5 bases for V and 6 bases for J; bases not matched to a gene: 8. Per germline, CDR1 MDHEN and CDR2 SYDVKM. This CDR3 is 15 amino acids long. The CDR3 DNA reads TGTGCCAGCAGTAGGTCAGCGGGAGGGCCGGATACGCAGTATTTT. Encoded protein: CASSRSAGGPDTQYF.

The chain uses TRBV2 and TRBJ1-1; 8 bases fit TRBD1. V was clipped by 4 bases and J by 5 bases; unmatched bases: 6. The CDR3 extends over 14 amino acids. In germline, CDR1 is SNHLY, CDR2 FYNNEI. The CDR3 DNA reads as TGTGCCAGCAGTGCCGACAGGGGTATAACTGAAGCTTTCTTT. Amino acids: CASSADRGITEAFF.

This clone was found a few times. The chain couples TRBV11-1 to TRBJ2-2; 9 bases are a match to TRBD2. Trimming took 6 bases from V and 7 from J; bases not matched to a gene: 12. Germline-derived CDR1 and CDR2 are SGHAT and FQDESV (reference sequence). This CDR3 comprises 16 residues. The CDR3 loop reads CASSAGAGGRSGELFF. As DNA, the CDR3 is TGTGCCAGCAGTGCAGGCGCGGGAGGGCGGAGCGGGGAGCTGTTTTTT.

This clone has a handful of counts. This sequence joins TRBV12-3 or TRBV12-4 and TRBJ1-5; D might be TRBD1 (6 bases). The CDR3 contains 12 residues. Trimming left V 5 bases short and J 6 bases short, with 8 bases between. Here the CDR3 reads CASSRDTQPQHF. The CDR3 DNA reads TGTGCCAGCAGTCGGGACACTCAGCCCCAGCATTTT.

The chain couples TRBV9 to TRBJ2-5, with D perhaps TRBD2 (7 bases). Germline-derived CDR1 and CDR2 are SGDLS and YYNGEE. V dropped 3 bases and J dropped 0 bases, with 15 bases sitting between them. The CDR3 sequence is 16 residues long. The CDR3 here is CASSAGGGTYQETQYF. The DNA of the CDR3 is TGTGCCAGCAGCGCGGGGGGTGGGACATACCAAGAGACCCAGTACTTC.

This clone was picked up one time. This rearrangement joins TRBV18 to TRBJ2-3; TRBD1 matches at 9 bases. Germline V gives CDR1 KGHSH, CDR2 LQKENI. J lost 3 bases, V lost 4 bases, and 8 bases had no gene match. The CDR3 has 16 amino acids. The CDR3 bases are TGTGCCAGCTCACGAGGACAGGGGAGGGGGACAGATACGCAGTATTTT. Its protein is CASSRGQGRGTDTQYF.

This clone was detected once. This chain links TRBV9 with TRBJ2-3; unclear D gene. The CDR3 is made up of 14 amino acids. The germline gives CDR1 SGDLS, CDR2 YYNGEE. V lost 3 bases to trimming and J lost 2 bases, with 10 bases between them. The CDR3 here is CASSANRVTDTQYF. The CDR3, as DNA: TGTGCCAGCAGCGCGAACCGCGTCACAGATACGCAGTATTTT.

This chain joins TRBV6-1 and TRBJ1-1; D not certain. CDR1 is MNHNS, CDR2 SASEGT, per germline. This CDR3 spans 15 amino acids. The V end was cut by 0 bases, the J end by 4 bases, with 12 bases between. For the CDR3, the DNA is TGTGCCAGCAGTGAAGCCGCCGGCCGGAGCACTGAAGCTTTCTTT. It yields the protein CASSEAAGRSTEAFF.

This clone was counted once. CDR3 nucleotide sequence: TGTGCCAGCAGCCGGTCTAGCGGGAGTACCGGGGAGCTGTTTTTT. This codes for CASSRSSGSTGELFF. The rearrangement joins TRBV7-2 to TRBJ2-2; 10 nucleotides agree with TRBD2. The CDR3 has 15 residues. Unmatched junction bases numbered 5, after V lost 5 bases and J lost 5 bases. Germline CDR1 reads SGHTA; CDR2 reads FQGNSA.

This rearrangement joins TRBV18 to TRBJ1-1; no firm D call. Germline CDR1 KGHSH, CDR2 LQKENI. This CDR3 comprises 16 residues. The ends were cut back, 0 bases at V and 1 base at J, with 12 bases in the middle. CDR3 residues: CASSPPVETKNTEAFF. DNA for the CDR3: TGTGCCAGCTCACCACCGGTCGAGACCAAGAACACTGAAGCTTTCTTT.

This rearrangement joins TRBV18 to TRBJ2-3; 7 bases fit TRBD2. The CDR3 sequence is 18 residues long. Germline assignment: CDR1 KGHSH and CDR2 LQKENI. V dropped 0 bases and J dropped 2; count of bases not matched to a gene: 11. The CDR3 region has the DNA TGTGCCAGCTCACCACCTCTTGGACTAGGGAAAGACACAGATACGCAGTATTTT. It codes for CASSPPLGLGKDTDTQYF.

The J gene is TRBJ2-3, the V gene TRBV18; no reliable D call. The V end was cut by 6 bases, the J end by 5 bases, with 12 bases between. This CDR3 has 13 residues. Germline V lookup: CDR1 KGHSH, CDR2 LQKENI. CDR3 DNA: TGTGCCAGCTCCCAACGGCCACAAGATACGCAGTATTTT. It encodes CASSQRPQDTQYF.